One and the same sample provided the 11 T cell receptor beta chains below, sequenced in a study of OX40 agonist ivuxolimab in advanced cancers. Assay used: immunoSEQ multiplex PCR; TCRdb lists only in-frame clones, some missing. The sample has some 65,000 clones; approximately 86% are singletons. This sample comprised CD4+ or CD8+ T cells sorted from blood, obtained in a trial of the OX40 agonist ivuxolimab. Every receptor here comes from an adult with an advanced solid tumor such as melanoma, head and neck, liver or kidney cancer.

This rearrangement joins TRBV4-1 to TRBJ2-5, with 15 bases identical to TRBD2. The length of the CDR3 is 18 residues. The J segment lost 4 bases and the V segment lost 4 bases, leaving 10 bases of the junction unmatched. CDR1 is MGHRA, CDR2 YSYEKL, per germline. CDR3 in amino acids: CASSRLPGLAGGGETQYF. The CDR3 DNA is TGCGCCAGCAGCCGTCTACCGGGACTAGCGGGAGGTGGAGAGACCCAGTACTTC.

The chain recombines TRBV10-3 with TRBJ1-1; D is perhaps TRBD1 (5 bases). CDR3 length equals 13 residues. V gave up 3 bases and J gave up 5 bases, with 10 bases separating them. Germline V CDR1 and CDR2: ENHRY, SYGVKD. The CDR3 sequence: CAISDGGWTEAFF. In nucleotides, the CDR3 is TGTGCCATCAGTGACGGGGGTTGGACTGAAGCTTTCTTT.

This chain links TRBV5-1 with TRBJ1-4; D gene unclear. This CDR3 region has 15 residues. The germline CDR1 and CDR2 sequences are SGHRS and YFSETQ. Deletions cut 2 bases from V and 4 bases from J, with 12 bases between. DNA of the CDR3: TGCGCCAGCAGCTTAACCGGACGGGATAATGAAAAACTGTTTTTT. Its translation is CASSLTGRDNEKLFF. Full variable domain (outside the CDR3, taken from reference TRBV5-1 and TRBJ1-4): KAGVTQTPRYLIKTRGQQVTLSCSPISGHRSVSWYQQTPGQGLQFLFEYFSETQRNKGNFPGRFSGRQFSNSRSEMNVSTLELGDSALYLCASSLTGRDNEKLFFGSGTQLSVL.

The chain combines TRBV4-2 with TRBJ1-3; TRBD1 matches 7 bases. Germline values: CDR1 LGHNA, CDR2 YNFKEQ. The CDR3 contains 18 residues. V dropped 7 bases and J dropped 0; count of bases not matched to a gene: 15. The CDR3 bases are TGTGCCAGCACTCCACGACAGGGTGGGCAGGCCTCTGGAAACACCATATATTTT. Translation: CASTPRQGGQASGNTIYF.

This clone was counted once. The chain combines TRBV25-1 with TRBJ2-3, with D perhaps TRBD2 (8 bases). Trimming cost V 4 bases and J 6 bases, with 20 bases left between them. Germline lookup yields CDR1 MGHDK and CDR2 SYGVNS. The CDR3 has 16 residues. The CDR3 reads CASSGLAGVRGDTQYF. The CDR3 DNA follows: TGTGCCAGCAGTGGTCTAGCGGGCGTCAGGGGGGATACGCAGTATTTT.

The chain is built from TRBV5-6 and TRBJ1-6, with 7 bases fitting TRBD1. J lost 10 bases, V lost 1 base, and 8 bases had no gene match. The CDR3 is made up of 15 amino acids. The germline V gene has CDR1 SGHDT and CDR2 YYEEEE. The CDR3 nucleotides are TGTGCCAGCAGCTTGAATACAGGGGTTAGCTCACCCCTCCACTTT. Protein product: CASSLNTGVSSPLHF.

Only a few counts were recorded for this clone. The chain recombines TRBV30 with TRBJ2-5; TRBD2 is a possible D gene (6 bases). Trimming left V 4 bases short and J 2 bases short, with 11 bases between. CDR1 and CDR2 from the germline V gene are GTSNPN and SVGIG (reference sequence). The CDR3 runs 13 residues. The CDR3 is CAWNRGSQETQYF. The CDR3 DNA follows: TGTGCCTGGAATCGGGGGTCGCAAGAGACCCAGTACTTC.

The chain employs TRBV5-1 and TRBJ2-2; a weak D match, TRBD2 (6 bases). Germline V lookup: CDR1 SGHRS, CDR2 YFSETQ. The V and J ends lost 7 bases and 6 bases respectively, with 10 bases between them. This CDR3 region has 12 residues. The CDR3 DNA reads TGCGCCAGCCAGGGAGGTGCCGGGGAGCTGTTTTTT. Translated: CASQGGAGELFF.

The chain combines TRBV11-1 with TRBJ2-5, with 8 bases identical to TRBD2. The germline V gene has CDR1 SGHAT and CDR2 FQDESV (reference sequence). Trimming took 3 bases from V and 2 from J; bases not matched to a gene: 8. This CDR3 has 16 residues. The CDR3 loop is CASSFGQTSVQETQYF. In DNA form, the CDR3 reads TGTGCCAGCAGCTTTGGACAGACTAGCGTGCAAGAGACCCAGTACTTC.

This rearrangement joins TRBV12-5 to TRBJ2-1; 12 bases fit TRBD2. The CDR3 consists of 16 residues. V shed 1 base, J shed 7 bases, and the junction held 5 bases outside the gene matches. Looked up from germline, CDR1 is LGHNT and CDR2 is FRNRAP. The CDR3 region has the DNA TGTGCTAGTGGTTTGGCTAGCGGGGGGGCTGGGAATGAGCAGTTCTTC. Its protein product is CASGLASGGAGNEQFF.

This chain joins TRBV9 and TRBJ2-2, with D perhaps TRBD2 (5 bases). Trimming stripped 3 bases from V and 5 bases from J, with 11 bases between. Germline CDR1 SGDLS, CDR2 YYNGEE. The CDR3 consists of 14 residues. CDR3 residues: CASSGAGLTGELFF. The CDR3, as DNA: TGTGCCAGCAGCGGCGCCGGACTTACCGGGGAGCTGTTTTTT.